The rows below give T cell receptor beta chains drawn from one sample of a study of shared clonotypes between healthy human individuals. Produced via immunoSEQ multiplex PCR; TCRdb's table is partial and in-frame only. The table includes some 2.1 million clones, 95% detected once. The sample taken for sequencing was naive CD4+ T cells sorted from blood. Receptors were obtained from a man younger than 30 in good health. The CDR3 runs from the conserved cysteine through the conserved F or W. The order of the fields is J gene, V gene, clone size, D gene, CDR3 protein, CDR3 DNA. The D gene is left open where the match is weak. Only some rows state a clone size, as once, few, many or a class for expanded clones.

TRBJ2-1 TRBV11-3 - - CASSLDAPGNEQFF TGTGCCAGCAGCTTAGATGCCCCTGGTAATGAGCAGTTCTTC
TRBJ2-6 TRBV18 few - CASSPSGANVLTF TGTGCCAGCTCACCTTCGGGGGCCAACGTCCTGACTTTC
TRBJ1-1 TRBV7-9 - TRBD1 CASSRDRMNTEAFF TGTGCCAGCAGTCGGGACAGGATGAACACTGAAGCTTTCTTT
TRBJ2-7 TRBV7-2 - TRBD2 CASSLAKGTSHYYEQYF TGTGCCAGCAGCTTAGCTAAAGGGACTAGCCACTACTACGAGCAGTACTTC
TRBJ2-1 TRBV11-3 - - CASSLGIWGDKYNEQFF TGTGCCAGCAGCTTAGGGATTTGGGGGGATAAATACAATGAGCAGTTCTTC
TRBJ2-1 TRBV5-1 once - CASRRHPDYNEQFF TGCGCCAGCCGAAGACACCCGGACTACAATGAGCAGTTCTTC
TRBJ1-1 TRBV19 - - CASSISNMNTEAFF TGTGCCAGTAGTATTTCCAATATGAACACTGAAGCTTTCTTT
TRBJ1-1 TRBV2 - - CASSQQGARTEAFF TGTGCCAGCAGTCAACAGGGTGCAAGAACTGAAGCTTTCTTT
TRBJ2-4 TRBV4-3 - - CASSQDRERHIQYF TGCGCCAGCAGCCAAGACCGAGAGAGGCACATTCAGTACTTC
TRBJ2-2 TRBV7-6 - - CASSIGSRGKRTGELFF TGTGCCAGCAGCATCGGGAGCAGGGGGAAGCGCACCGGGGAGCTGTTTTTT
TRBJ1-3 TRBV6-5 - - CASRGASGNTIYF TGTGCCAGCAGGGGGGCCTCTGGAAACACCATATATTTT
TRBJ1-4 TRBV10-2 - - CASSAGVNEKLFF TGCGCCAGCAGTGCGGGGGTTAATGAAAAACTGTTTTTT
TRBJ1-2 TRBV25-1 few TRBD1 CASSEWTGYGGYTF TGTGCCAGCAGTGAATGGACAGGGTATGGTGGCTACACCTTC
TRBJ1-2 TRBV9 - TRBD1 CASSPRDREPYGYTF TGTGCCAGCAGCCCCCGGGACAGGGAGCCGTATGGCTACACCTTC
TRBJ1-3 TRBV7-6 - - CASSFPQGGDRSGNTIYF TGTGCCAGCAGCTTCCCCCAGGGAGGGGACCGCTCTGGAAACACCATATATTTT
TRBJ1-2 TRBV29-1 - - CSVEKFGADVYGYTF TGCAGCGTTGAAAAGTTTGGGGCGGACGTTTATGGCTACACCTTC
TRBJ1-4 TRBV6-1 - - CASSELNEKVFF TGTGCCAGCAGTGAATTAAATGAAAAGGTGTTTTTT
TRBJ1-1 TRBV27 - TRBD1 CASKGGQTMNTEAFF TGTGCCAGCAAGGGGGGACAGACGATGAACACTGAAGCTTTCTTT
TRBJ2-7 TRBV27 - TRBD2 CASSHGLAGGDYEQYF TGTGCCAGCAGTCACGGACTAGCGGGGGGGGACTACGAGCAGTACTTC
TRBJ1-3 TRBV25-1 - - CASSDASTGNTIYF TGTGCCAGCAGTGATGCCAGCACTGGAAACACCATATATTTT
TRBJ2-7 TRBV7-9 - TRBD2 CASRNSGSIHEQYF TGTGCCAGCAGAAATAGCGGGAGCATACACGAGCAGTACTTC
TRBJ1-5 TRBV5-6 - - CASSQVRGGGSANQPQHF TGTGCCAGCAGCCAGGTTCGAGGAGGAGGCAGCGCAAATCAGCCCCAGCATTTT
TRBJ1-2 TRBV5-4 - - CASSFTASNGYTF TGTGCCAGCAGCTTTACAGCGTCTAATGGCTACACCTTC
TRBJ2-7 TRBV11-2 few TRBD2 CASSLGLAGVYEQYF TGTGCCAGCAGCTTGGGACTAGCGGGAGTCTACGAGCAGTACTTC
TRBJ1-5 TRBV29-1 - - CSVAPGLNQPQHF TGCAGCGTTGCGCCGGGACTCAATCAGCCCCAGCATTTT
TRBJ2-1 TRBV27 - - CASRVQGPAFYNEQFF TGTGCCAGCAGGGTCCAGGGTCCGGCTTTCTACAATGAGCAGTTCTTC
TRBJ2-7 TRBV11-2 - - CASSLYRGTPTDHEQYF TGTGCCAGCAGCTTATATCGCGGGACTCCGACGGACCACGAGCAGTACTTC
TRBJ2-7 TRBV7-6 - - CASSLGPGAYEQYF TGTGCCAGCAGCTTAGGGCCGGGGGCCTACGAGCAGTACTTC
TRBJ2-1 TRBV11-2 - - CASSLNEQFF TGTGCCAGCAGCTTAAATGAGCAGTTCTTC
TRBJ1-5 TRBV30 - - CAWSLPGTQPQHF TGTGCCTGGAGTCTGCCAGGGACTCAGCCCCAGCATTTT
TRBJ1-4 TRBV6-6 once - CASNQVATNEKLFF TGTGCCAGCAACCAAGTTGCAACTAATGAAAAACTGTTTTTT
TRBJ2-1 TRBV4-1 - - CDSSDSRGSSTYNEQFF TGCGACAGCAGCGATAGCAGGGGTAGTTCCACCTACAATGAGCAGTTCTTC
TRBJ2-7 TRBV7-2 - TRBD2 CASSLGLAGAPYEQYF TGTGCCAGCAGCTTAGGACTAGCGGGAGCCCCCTACGAGCAGTACTTC
TRBJ1-2 TRBV30 - TRBD1 CAWSQRQGVYGYTF TGTGCCTGGAGCCAAAGACAGGGGGTGTATGGCTACACCTTC
TRBJ1-2 TRBV18 few - CASSPGSNYGYTF TGTGCCAGCTCACCGGGCAGCAACTATGGCTACACCTTC
TRBJ2-3 TRBV30 - - CAWRLGSTDTQYF TGTGCCTGGAGGCTCGGTAGCACAGATACGCAGTATTTT
TRBJ1-5 TRBV30 many - CAWSSQGNQPQHF TGTGCCTGGAGCTCCCAGGGGAATCAGCCCCAGCATTTT
TRBJ2-2 TRBV4-3 - TRBD2 CASSRGLAGTGELFF TGCGCCAGCAGCCGTGGACTAGCCGGCACCGGGGAGCTGTTTTTT
TRBJ2-1 TRBV5-4 - TRBD1 CASSWAPQGAVYNEQFF TGTGCCAGCAGCTGGGCGCCCCAGGGGGCGGTCTACAATGAGCAGTTCTTC
TRBJ2-1 TRBV7-2 - TRBD2 CASSLHTSGSYNEQFF TGTGCCAGCAGCTTACACACTAGCGGCTCCTACAATGAGCAGTTCTTC
TRBJ1-1 TRBV15 - - CATSAQNTEAFF TGTGCCACCAGCGCCCAGAACACTGAAGCTTTCTTT
TRBJ1-5 TRBV27 - TRBD1 CASRPQGQGSNQPQHF TGTGCCAGCAGACCACAAGGACAGGGAAGCAATCAGCCCCAGCATTTT
TRBJ2-7 TRBV7-3 - TRBD1 CASSIGQGAAYEQYF TGTGCCAGCAGCATCGGACAGGGGGCCGCATACGAGCAGTACTTC
TRBJ1-2 TRBV28 - - CASSYQIGYTF TGTGCCAGCAGTTACCAAATCGGCTACACCTTC
TRBJ2-7 TRBV4-3 - - CASSQGSGSYEQYF TGCGCCAGCAGCCAAGGGTCCGGCTCCTACGAGCAGTACTTC
TRBJ1-2 TRBV9 once - CASSVDPESSGGYTF TGTGCCAGCAGCGTAGATCCAGAATCAAGCGGGGGCTACACCTTC
TRBJ1-2 TRBV5-1 few - CASTQGTLGNYGYTF TGCGCCAGCACGCAAGGGACTCTCGGGAACTATGGCTACACCTTC
TRBJ1-2 TRBV7-2 - - CASSSGQNSFYGYTF TGTGCCAGCAGCTCTGGACAGAATTCCTTCTATGGCTACACCTTC
TRBJ1-2 TRBV5-1 - - CASRDATGFGGYTF TGCGCCAGCAGGGATGCAACGGGCTTTGGGGGCTACACCTTC
TRBJ1-2 TRBV29-1 few - CSVGTGGYTF TGCAGCGTGGGAACGGGTGGCTACACCTTC
TRBJ2-1 TRBV4-3 - - CASSQESNGGNEQFF TGCGCCAGCAGCCAAGAGTCCAATGGGGGGAATGAGCAGTTCTTC
TRBJ2-3 TRBV2 - TRBD1 CASSVPGTGELTDTQYF TGTGCCAGCAGTGTTCCCGGGACAGGGGAGCTCACAGATACGCAGTATTTT
TRBJ2-5 TRBV28 - - CASSLLGFQETQYF TGTGCCAGCAGTTTACTCGGGTTTCAAGAGACCCAGTACTTC